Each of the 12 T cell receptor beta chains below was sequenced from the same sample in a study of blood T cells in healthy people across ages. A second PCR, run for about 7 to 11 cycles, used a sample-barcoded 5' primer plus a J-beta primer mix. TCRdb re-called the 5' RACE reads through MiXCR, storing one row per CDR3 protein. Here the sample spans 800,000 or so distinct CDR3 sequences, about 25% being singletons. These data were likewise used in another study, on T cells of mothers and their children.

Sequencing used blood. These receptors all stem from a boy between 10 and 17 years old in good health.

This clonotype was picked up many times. The CDR3 spells CASSPGAGVSYEQYF. The CDR3 nucleotides read TGTGCCAGCAGCCCGGGGGCGGGTGTATCGTACGAGCAGTACTTC. V and J are TRBV7-9 and TRBJ2-7; D is perhaps TRBD1 or TRBD2 (6 bases each). Germline CDR1 and CDR2: SEHNR and FQNEAQ (reference sequence). There are 15 residues in the CDR3. Trimming took off 5 bases at V and 4 bases at J, with 18 bases between the two ends.

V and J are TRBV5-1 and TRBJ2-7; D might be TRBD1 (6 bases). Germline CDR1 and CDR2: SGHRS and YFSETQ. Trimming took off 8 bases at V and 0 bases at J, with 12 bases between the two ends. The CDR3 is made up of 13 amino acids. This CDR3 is CASGQSSSYEQYF. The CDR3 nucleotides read TGCGCCAGTGGACAGTCTTCCTCCTACGAGCAGTACTTC.

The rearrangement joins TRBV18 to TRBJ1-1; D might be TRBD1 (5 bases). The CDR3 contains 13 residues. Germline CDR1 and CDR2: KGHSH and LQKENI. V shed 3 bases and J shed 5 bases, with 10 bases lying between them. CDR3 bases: TGTGCCAGCTCACCCCAGGGTCTGACTGAAGCTTTCTTT. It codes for CASSPQGLTEAFF.

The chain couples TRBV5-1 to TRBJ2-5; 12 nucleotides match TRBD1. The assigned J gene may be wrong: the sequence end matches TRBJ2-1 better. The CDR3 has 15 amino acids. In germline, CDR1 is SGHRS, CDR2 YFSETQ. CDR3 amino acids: CASSLDGTGGDEQFF. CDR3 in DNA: TGCGCCAGCAGCTTGGACGGGACAGGGGGCGATGAGCAGTTCTTC.

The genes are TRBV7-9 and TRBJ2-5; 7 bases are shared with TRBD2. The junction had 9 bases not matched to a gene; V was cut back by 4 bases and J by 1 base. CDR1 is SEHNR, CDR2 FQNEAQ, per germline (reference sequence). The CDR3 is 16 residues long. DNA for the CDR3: TGTGCCAGCAGCTCCTTATCAGCGGGACCCCAAGAGACCCAGTACTTC. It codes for CASSSLSAGPQETQYF.

CDR3 loop: CASSPAGQGPYEQYF. In DNA form, the CDR3 reads TGCGCCAGCAGCCCGGCGGGACAGGGTCCCTACGAGCAGTACTTC. The chain employs TRBV5-1 and TRBJ2-7, with TRBD1 matching 9 bases. Losses at the gene ends were 4 bases for V and 2 bases for J; bases not matched to a gene: 7. Germline CDR1 is SGHRS and CDR2 is YFSETQ. This CDR3 is 15 amino acids long.

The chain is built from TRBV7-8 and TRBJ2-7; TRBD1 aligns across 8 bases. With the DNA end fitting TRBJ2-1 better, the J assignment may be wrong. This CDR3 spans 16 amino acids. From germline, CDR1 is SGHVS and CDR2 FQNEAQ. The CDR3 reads CASSSPGQALRDEQFF. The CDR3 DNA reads TGTGCCAGCAGCTCCCCGGGACAGGCATTGAGGGATGAGCAGTTCTTC.

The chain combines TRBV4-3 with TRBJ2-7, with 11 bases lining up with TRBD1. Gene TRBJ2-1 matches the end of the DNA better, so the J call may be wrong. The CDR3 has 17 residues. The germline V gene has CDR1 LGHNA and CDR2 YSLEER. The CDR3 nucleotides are TGCGCCAGCAGCCGGATGCTGCCGGGACAGGGGGGAGGCGAGCAGTTCTTC. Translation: CASSRMLPGQGGGEQFF.

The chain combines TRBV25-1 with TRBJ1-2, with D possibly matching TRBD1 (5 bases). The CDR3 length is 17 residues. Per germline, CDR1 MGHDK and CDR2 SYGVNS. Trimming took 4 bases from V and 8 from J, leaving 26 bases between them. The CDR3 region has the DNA TGTGCCAGCAGTGCCGCGAAGGCCCTCAGCTCAAAGGGGGGCTACACCTTC. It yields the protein CASSAAKALSSKGGYTF.

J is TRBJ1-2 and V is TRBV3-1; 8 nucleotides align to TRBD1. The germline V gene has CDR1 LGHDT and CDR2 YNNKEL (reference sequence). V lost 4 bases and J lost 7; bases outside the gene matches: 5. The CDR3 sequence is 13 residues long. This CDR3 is CASSPTTGAGYTF. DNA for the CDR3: TGTGCCAGCAGCCCCACGACAGGGGCTGGCTACACCTTC.

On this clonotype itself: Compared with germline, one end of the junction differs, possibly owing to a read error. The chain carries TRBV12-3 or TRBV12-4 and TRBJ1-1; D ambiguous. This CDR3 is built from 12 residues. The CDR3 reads CAGSLNYGLAFF. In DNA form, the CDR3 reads TGTGCCGGCAGTTTAAACTACGGGTTGGCTTTCTTT.

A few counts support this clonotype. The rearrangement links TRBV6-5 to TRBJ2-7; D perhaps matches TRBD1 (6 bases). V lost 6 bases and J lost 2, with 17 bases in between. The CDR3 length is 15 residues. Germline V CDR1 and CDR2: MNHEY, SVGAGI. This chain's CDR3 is CASRFLRGNAYEQYF. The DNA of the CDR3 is TGTGCCAGCAGATTTCTAAGGGGGAACGCCTACGAGCAGTACTTC.